This T cell receptor (beta chain) was profiled in a study of a mutant IDH1 vaccine in newly diagnosed glioma. Looking at the study overall: Those enrolled had earlier been treated with radiotherapy, temozolomide, or both, mostly both. The study, taken as a whole, reports: Whatever changes occurred in top peripheral T cell clonotypes seemed unrelated to pseudoprogression.

Indicated time point: baseline, week 1 (first vaccination visit). The treatment is: pre-vaccination baseline after standard-of-care therapy. The J segment lost 4 bases and the V segment lost 6 bases, leaving 16 bases of the junction unmatched. Germline V CDR1 and CDR2: LNHDA, SQIVND (reference sequence). This CDR3 is built from 18 residues. Only in-frame clones appear in the TCRdb table, and some are missing; sequencing was by immunoSEQ multiplex PCR. The sample carries fewer than 50,000 clones, roughly 90% recorded once. For this clone: The antigen is unknown.

The chain carries TRBV19 and TRBJ2-2, with 8 bases identical to TRBD1. Sequenced here: PBMCs, sampled from a glioma patient treated with radiotherapy, temozolomide or both. This TCR derives from a young man with glioma. CDR3 sequence: CASRPDRPTGVITGELFF. The DNA of the CDR3 is TGTGCCAGTAGGCCCGATCGTCCGACAGGGGTTATCACCGGGGAGCTGTTTTTT.